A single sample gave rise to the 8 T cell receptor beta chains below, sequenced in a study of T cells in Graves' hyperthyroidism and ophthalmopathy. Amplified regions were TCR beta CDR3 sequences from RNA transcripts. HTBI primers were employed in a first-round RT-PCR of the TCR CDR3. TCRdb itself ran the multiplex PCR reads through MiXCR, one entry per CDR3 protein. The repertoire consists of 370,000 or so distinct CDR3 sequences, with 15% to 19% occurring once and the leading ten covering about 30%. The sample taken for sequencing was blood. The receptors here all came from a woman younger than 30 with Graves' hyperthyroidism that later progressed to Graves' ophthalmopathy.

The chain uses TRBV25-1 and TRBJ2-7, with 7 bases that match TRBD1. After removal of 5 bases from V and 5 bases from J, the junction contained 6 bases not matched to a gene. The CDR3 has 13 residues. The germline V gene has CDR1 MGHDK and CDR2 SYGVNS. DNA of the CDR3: TGTGCCAGCAGTCCCGGGACAGTGAACGAGCAGTACTTC. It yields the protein CASSPGTVNEQYF.

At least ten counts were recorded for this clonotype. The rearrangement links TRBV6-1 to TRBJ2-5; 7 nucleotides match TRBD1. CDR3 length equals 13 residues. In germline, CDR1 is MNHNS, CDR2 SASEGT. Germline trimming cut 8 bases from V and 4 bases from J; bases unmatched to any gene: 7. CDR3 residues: CASLQGEAETQYF. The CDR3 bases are TGTGCCAGCCTTCAGGGGGAAGCAGAGACCCAGTACTTC.

The CDR3 reads CASSQDRAEKNTEAFF. The CDR3 nucleotides read TGTGCCAGCAGCCAAGATAGAGCGGAAAAGAACACTGAAGCTTTCTTT. The rearrangement joins TRBV4-2 to TRBJ1-1; D uncertain. Trimming cost V 0 bases and J 1 base, with 12 bases left between them. The CDR3 consists of 16 residues. Per germline, CDR1 LGHNA and CDR2 YNFKEQ.

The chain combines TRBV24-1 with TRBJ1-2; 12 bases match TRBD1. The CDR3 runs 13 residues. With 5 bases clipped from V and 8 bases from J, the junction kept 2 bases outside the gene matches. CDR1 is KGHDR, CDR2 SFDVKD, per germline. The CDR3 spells CATSVGTGGGYTF. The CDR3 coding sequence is TGTGCCACCAGTGTAGGGACAGGGGGCGGCTACACCTTC.

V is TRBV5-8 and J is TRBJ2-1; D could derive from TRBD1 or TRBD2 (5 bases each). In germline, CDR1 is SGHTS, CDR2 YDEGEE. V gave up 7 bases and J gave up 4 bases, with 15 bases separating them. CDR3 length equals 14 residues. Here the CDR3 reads CASSKTGPYNEQFF. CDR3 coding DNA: TGTGCCAGCTCCAAGACGGGGCCATACAATGAGCAGTTCTTC.

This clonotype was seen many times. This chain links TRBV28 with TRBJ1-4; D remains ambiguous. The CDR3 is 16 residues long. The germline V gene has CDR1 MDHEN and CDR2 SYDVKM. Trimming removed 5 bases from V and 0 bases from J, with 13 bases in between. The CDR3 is CASSTPAGTTNEKLFF. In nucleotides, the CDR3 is TGTGCCAGCAGTACCCCCGCGGGGACAACTAATGAAAAACTGTTTTTT.

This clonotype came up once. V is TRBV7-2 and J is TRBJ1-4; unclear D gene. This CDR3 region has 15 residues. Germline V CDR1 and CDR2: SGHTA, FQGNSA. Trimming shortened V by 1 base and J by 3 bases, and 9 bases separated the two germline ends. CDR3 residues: CASSLGEGPNEKLFF. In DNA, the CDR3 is TGTGCCAGCAGCTTAGGAGAGGGTCCTAATGAAAAACTGTTTTTT.

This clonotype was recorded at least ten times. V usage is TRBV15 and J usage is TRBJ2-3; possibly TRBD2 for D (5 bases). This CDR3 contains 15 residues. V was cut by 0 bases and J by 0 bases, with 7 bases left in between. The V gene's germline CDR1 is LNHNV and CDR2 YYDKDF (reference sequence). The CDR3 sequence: CATSRERVSTDTQYF. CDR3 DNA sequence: TGTGCCACCAGCAGAGAGAGGGTTAGCACAGATACGCAGTATTTT.